Listed below are T cell receptor beta chains from one sample, sequenced in a study of cytomegalovirus exposure and HLA in healthy donors. Clones were read by immunoSEQ multiplex PCR, and TCRdb kept only the in-frame ones, dropping some. The repertoire holds roughly 120,000 clones, 80% to 90% seen once, with less than 1.1% in the top ten. The sequencing sample was made of PBMCs. Receptors originate from a woman in her 30s in good health and CMV-seronegative. The CDR3 runs from the conserved cysteine through the conserved F or W. A D gene is named only where the DNA matches it firmly. Clone sizes are given selectively: once, few, many, or a class where the clone is expanded.

v_call,j_call,clone_size,d_call,cdr3_nt,cdr3_aa
TRBV10-3,TRBJ2-3,.,.,TGTGCCATCAGCCAGACTTGGAGCACAGATACGCAGTATTTT,CAISQTWSTDTQYF
TRBV11-3,TRBJ2-1,once,TRBD1,TGTGCCAGCAGCAAACGACAGGGGGCGGACGAGCAGTTCTTC,CASSKRQGADEQFF
TRBV11-3,TRBJ2-5,.,.,TGTGCCAGCAGCTTAGTGGCGGGAGAGACCCAGTACTTC,CASSLVAGETQYF
TRBV27,TRBJ2-7,.,.,TGTGCCAGCAGTTTAGTAGGGGGACCCCCGCCCGAGCAGTACTTC,CASSLVGGPPPEQYF
TRBV5-6,TRBJ1-1,few,.,TGTGCCAGCAGCCTGAGGGCAGAAAACACTGAAGCTTTCTTT,CASSLRAENTEAFF
TRBV7-2,TRBJ1-1,.,TRBD1,TGTGCCAGCAGTAGGGACAGGGGGTGGAACACTGAAGCTTTCTTT,CASSRDRGWNTEAFF
TRBV5-1,TRBJ1-4,.,.,TGCGCCAGCAGCTCCGGCTCCGGGACATATGAAAAACTGTTTTTT,CASSSGSGTYEKLFF
TRBV4-1,TRBJ1-4,few,TRBD1,TGCGCCAGCAGCCAACCACCCGGGACAGGGGGCGCCCGGACTAATGAAAAACTGTTTTTT,CASSQPPGTGGARTNEKLFF
TRBV5-4,TRBJ1-1,.,.,TGTGCCAGCAGCTTTAGTGTGAACACTGAAGCTTTCTTT,CASSFSVNTEAFF
TRBV4-2,TRBJ1-2,few,.,TGTGCCAGCAGCCCCAGTGCAGGGAGGGGGTACTATGGCTACACCTTC,CASSPSAGRGYYGYTF
TRBV6-1,TRBJ1-4,.,TRBD1,TGTGCCAGCAGTCCGACAGGGGTGACTAATGAAAAACTGTTTTTT,CASSPTGVTNEKLFF
TRBV30,TRBJ1-1,.,.,TGTGCCTGGAGTGTGGGACAGAACACTGAAGCTTTCTTT,CAWSVGQNTEAFF
TRBV7-3,TRBJ2-1,.,.,TGTGCCAGCAGCCCGACTTGGACTGATGAGCAGTTCTTC,CASSPTWTDEQFF
TRBV6-4,TRBJ2-7,.,.,TGTGCCAGCAGTGACAAACGAGGGAGCCCCTACGAGCAGTACTTC,CASSDKRGSPYEQYF
TRBV7-3,TRBJ2-1,.,TRBD2,TGTGCCAGCAGCACCGGGAGGGACAATGAGCAGTTCTTC,CASSTGRDNEQFF
TRBV5-4,TRBJ2-7,.,TRBD2,TGTGCCAGCAGCCACGATAGCGGGAGGTCCGAGCAGTACTTC,CASSHDSGRSEQYF
TRBV5-4,TRBJ2-1,.,TRBD2,TGTGCCATCTCCCCCTTAATGGGAGGGCCGATGGGTGAGCAGTTCTTC,CAISPLMGGPMGEQFF
TRBV5-1,TRBJ1-1,.,TRBD1,TGCGCCAGCAGCTTGGTGTTGAGGGGGCCGAGCACTGAAGCTTTCTTT,CASSLVLRGPSTEAFF
TRBV19,TRBJ1-1,.,.,TGTGCCAGTAGTATTGGGGACTGGTCTGAAGCTTTCTTT,CASSIGDWSEAFF
TRBV27,TRBJ2-3,.,TRBD2,TGTGCCAGCAGTTTATTGGCGGGGGGAAGCAAAGATACGCAGTATTTT,CASSLLAGGSKDTQYF
TRBV7-8,TRBJ2-5,.,.,TGTGCCAGCAGCTTAGGGCCGGGTACTCTAGAGACCCAGTACTTC,CASSLGPGTLETQYF
TRBV25-1,TRBJ2-3,few,.,TGTGCCAGCAGTGAAAGTAGAGGGAGCGGTCCGAAGGGAGATACGCAGTATTTT,CASSESRGSGPKGDTQYF
TRBV11-2,TRBJ2-1,.,TRBD1,TGTGCCAGCAGCTCCCCAACAGGGGGCTCCTACAATGAGCAGTTCTTC,CASSSPTGGSYNEQFF
TRBV7-2,TRBJ2-7,.,.,TGTGCCAGCAGCTTTGATGGTAGCGTCGGGTACGAGCAGTACTTC,CASSFDGSVGYEQYF
TRBV7-7,TRBJ2-5,few,TRBD2,TGTGCTAGCAGCTTAGGGCGGGGGGGGCTGGAGACCCAGTACTTC,CASSLGRGGLETQYF
TRBV5-6,TRBJ1-3,.,.,TGTGCCAGCAGCTTCCAGGGTAGGGCCACCATATATTTT,CASSFQGRATIYF
TRBV7-2,TRBJ2-7,.,TRBD2,TGTGCCAGCAGCTTAGGGGACTACTCCTACGAGCAGTACTTC,CASSLGDYSYEQYF
TRBV9,TRBJ2-4,.,.,TGTGCCAGCAGCGTAAGGGGAACCTGGATGGACATTCAGTACTTC,CASSVRGTWMDIQYF
TRBV9,TRBJ1-5,.,.,TGTGCCAGCAGCGGTACTCAGGATCAGCCCCAGCATTTT,CASSGTQDQPQHF
TRBV27,TRBJ2-2,.,.,TGTGCCAGCTTAAGGGAGAGAGGGACCGGGGAGCTGTTTTTT,CASLRERGTGELFF
TRBV13,TRBJ2-7,.,.,TGTGCCAGCAGCCTTGGGGCAAACTACGAGCAGTACTTC,CASSLGANYEQYF
TRBV19,TRBJ2-7,.,TRBD1,TGTGCCAGTAGTCCAAAAGACAGGGGTACCACCTACGAGCAGTACTTC,CASSPKDRGTTYEQYF
TRBV5-1,TRBJ2-1,.,.,TGCGCCAGCAGCTTGAACGACAACTCCTACAATGAGCAGTTCTTC,CASSLNDNSYNEQFF
TRBV5-6,TRBJ2-2,.,TRBD2,TGTGCCAGCAGCTCTCCGGGACTAGGCACCGGGGAGCTGTTTTTT,CASSSPGLGTGELFF
TRBV16,TRBJ1-6,.,TRBD1,TGTGCCAGCAGCAATGGACAGGCTTACCACTTT,CASSNGQAYHF
TRBV18,TRBJ2-7,.,.,TGTGCCAGCTCACCACGTGGTCAGGGTGTGGGGGAGCAGTACTTC,CASSPRGQGVGEQYF
TRBV5-8,TRBJ1-5,.,.,TGTGCCAGCAGTCCAGGGGTGGATCAGCCCCAGCATTTT,CASSPGVDQPQHF
TRBV6-6,TRBJ2-7,.,.,TGTGCCAGCAGGGTCCGCGACTCCTACGAGCAGTACTTC,CASRVRDSYEQYF
TRBV21-1,TRBJ2-1,.,.,TGTGCCAGCAGCAAAGACTCGCGGGAGACAGAGCAGTTCTTC,CASSKDSRETEQFF
TRBV7-2,TRBJ2-3,.,.,TGTGCCAGCAGCCGGAGCGGCCAGGTTCTTACGCAGTATTTT,CASSRSGQVLTQYF
TRBV19,TRBJ1-5,.,.,TGTGCCAGTAGTATAATTGCCAGGGGAGATCAGCCCCAGCATTTT,CASSIIARGDQPQHF
TRBV18,TRBJ1-1,.,TRBD1,TGTGCCAGCTCAAAGACAGGGGAGAGGACTGAAGCTTTCTTT,CASSKTGERTEAFF